Each of the 3 T cell receptor beta chains below was sequenced from the same sample in a study of blood T cells in healthy people across ages. It was with a sample-barcoded 5' primer and a J-beta primer mix that a second PCR of about 6 to 12 cycles was run. TCRdb recomputed calls from the 5' RACE reads with MiXCR, one row per CDR3 protein. This repertoire shows 800,000 to 1,300,000 distinct CDR3 sequences, around 27% found once; its top ten account for 0.65% to 0.75%. The same specimen was also included in a second study, on T cells of mothers and their children.

Sequencing was carried out using blood. These receptors were collected from a girl under 10 years old in good health.

This clonotype showed up just a few times. The V and J genes are TRBV29-1 and TRBJ2-5; 10 bases fit TRBD1. Near its end, the DNA agrees better with TRBJ2-7, so the J call may be wrong. The CDR3 is 14 amino acids. The germline CDR1 and CDR2 sequences are SQVTM and ANQGSEA. For the CDR3, the DNA is TGCAGCGTGCCATCGGGGACAGGGGTCTACGAGCAGTACTTC. Protein sequence: CSVPSGTGVYEQYF.

This clonotype was observed at least ten times. The J gene is TRBJ2-7, the V gene TRBV7-2; 8 nucleotides match TRBD2. CDR1 SGHTA and CDR2 FQGNSA come from the germline V gene. The length of the CDR3 is 14 residues. The V segment lost 2 bases and the J segment 7 bases; nucleotides outside the gene matches: 7. The CDR3 region is CASSLRAGAEEQYF. In DNA form, the CDR3 reads TGTGCCAGCAGCTTAAGAGCGGGAGCCGAAGAGCAGTACTTC. Based on the CDR3 plus reference TRBV7-2 and TRBJ2-7, the full variable domain is GAGVSQSPSNKVTEKGKDVELRCDPISGHTALYWYRQSLGQGLEFLIYFQGNSAPDKSGLPSDRFSAERTGGSVSTLTIQRTQQEDSAVYLCASSLRAGAEEQYFGPGTRLTVT.

The chain carries TRBV29-1 and TRBJ2-5; D may be TRBD1 (7 bases). V gave up 5 bases and J gave up 7 bases, with 14 bases separating them. This CDR3 is built from 12 residues. CDR1 and CDR2 (germline): SQVTM, ANQGSEA. The CDR3 DNA reads as TGCAGCGTTCAAAGACAGGGAGGGACCCAGTACTTC. This translates into CSVQRQGGTQYF.